The next 8 T cell receptor beta chains were all read from a single sample in a study of T cell changes during pregnancy in multiple sclerosis. Here immunoSEQ multiplex PCR was the method, and the copy in TCRdb shows in-frame clones only, minus some. Of fewer than 35,000 clones listed, around 90% were seen once; the top ten hold approximately 0.5%. Sequencing was performed on CD4+ T cells from peripheral blood mononuclear cells, taken in the third trimester of pregnancy. Receptors originate from a female donor in good health, enrolled as a control in a pregnancy study.

The V call is TRBV5-6, the J call TRBJ2-5; D gene ambiguous. The CDR3 is made up of 13 amino acids. Germline CDR1 and CDR2: SGHDT and YYEEEE. Trimming cost V 7 bases and J 5 bases, with 15 bases left between them. This CDR3 is CASSGRLWETQYF. CDR3 coding DNA: TGTGCCAGCTCAGGTCGGCTGTGGGAGACCCAGTACTTC.

This clone was counted a single time. V usage is TRBV9 and J usage is TRBJ1-6; D may be TRBD1 (5 bases). This CDR3 spans 16 amino acids. CDR1 and CDR2 from the germline V gene are SGDLS and YYNGEE. The V end lost 0 bases, the J end lost 4 bases, and 11 bases lay between the germline ends. The CDR3 here is CASSVADTSYNSPLHF. The CDR3 DNA sequence: TGTGCCAGCAGCGTAGCGGACACATCTTATAATTCACCCCTCCACTTT.

The genes are TRBV11-2 and TRBJ2-3; the match to TRBD2 covers 9 bases. Germline V CDR1 and CDR2: SGHAT, FQNNGV. This CDR3 comprises 17 residues. Trimming at V came to 4 bases and at J to 0 bases, leaving 8 bases not matched to a gene. The CDR3 sequence: CASSSVAGASSTDTQYF. For the CDR3, the DNA is TGTGCCAGCAGCTCTGTAGCGGGAGCGTCGAGCACAGATACGCAGTATTTT.

J is TRBJ2-3 and V is TRBV19; perhaps TRBD2 as D (6 bases). CDR1 and CDR2 from the germline V gene are LNHDA and SQIVND (reference sequence). This CDR3 region has 12 residues. Trimming pared 7 bases from V and 5 bases from J, leaving 10 bases between. CDR3 nucleotides: TGTGCCAGTAACGGGGGAGGAGATACGCAGTATTTT. Protein: CASNGGGDTQYF.

This clone was counted once. The chain carries TRBV9 and TRBJ1-3; maybe TRBD1 (5 bases). The CDR3 spans 16 residues. The germline V gene has CDR1 SGDLS and CDR2 YYNGEE. The V gene lost 3 bases and the J gene lost 1 base, with 14 bases spanning the gap. CDR3 sequence: CASSAGDFTSGNTIYF. The CDR3 region has the DNA TGTGCCAGCAGCGCCGGGGACTTTACGTCTGGAAACACCATATATTTT. Using reference TRBV9 and TRBJ1-3 for the parts outside the CDR3, the full variable domain is DSGVTQTPKHLITATGQRVTLRCSPRSGDLSVYWYQQSLDQGLQFLIQYYNGEERAKGNILERFSAQQFPDLHSELNLSSLELGDSALYFCASSAGDFTSGNTIYFGEGSWLTVV.

V usage is TRBV21-1 and J usage is TRBJ2-7; the DNA was not compared with TRBD2, the D call given in the table. TRBV21-1 has pseudogene status. CDR3 size: 15 residues. CDR3 loop: CASSKGGGRTYEQYF. CDR3 coding DNA: TGTGCCAGCAGCAAAGGCGGGGGGCGAACCTACGAGCAGTACTTC.

The chain uses TRBV5-6 and TRBJ2-1, with D unclear. Trimming shortened V by 6 bases and J by 0 bases, and 13 bases separated the two germline ends. This CDR3 region has 15 residues. Germline CDR1 is SGHDT and CDR2 is YYEEEE. This chain's CDR3 is CASTTAQSSYNEQFF. DNA for the CDR3: TGTGCCAGCACCACCGCACAGAGCTCCTACAATGAGCAGTTCTTC.

The table lists this clone with a count of one. The rearrangement uses TRBV4-3 and TRBJ1-6, with unresolved D. Germline values: CDR1 LGHNA, CDR2 YSLEER. Between the trimmed V and J ends, which lost 0 bases and 7 bases, there was a span of 7 bases. The CDR3 has 14 residues. CDR3 protein: CASSQDTGNSPLHF. CDR3 nucleotide sequence: TGCGCCAGCAGCCAAGATACGGGAAATTCACCCCTCCACTTT.